These 23 T cell receptor beta chains came from one sample sequenced in a study of cytomegalovirus exposure and HLA in healthy donors. PCR involved 60 Vbeta and 13 Jbeta primers. The data were produced by immunoSEQ multiplex PCR, yet TCRdb's version contains in-frame clones alone and is incomplete. The sample shows over 80,000 clones, 70% to 75% of them seen only once. The sample was PBMCs. These receptors originate from a man in his forties in good health and CMV-seronegative.

This chain joins TRBV7-9 and TRBJ2-2; tentative D call: TRBD1 (6 bases). This CDR3 comprises 15 residues. The ends were cut back, 10 bases at V and 4 bases at J, with 19 bases in the middle. The germline gives CDR1 SEHNR, CDR2 FQNEAQ (reference sequence). The CDR3 DNA reads TGTGCCACCCTGGGGGCCGCGACGTTCACCGGGGAGCTGTTTTTT. Its translation is CATLGAATFTGELFF.

This sequence joins TRBV25-1 and TRBJ1-4; D might be TRBD1 (5 bases). Germline CDR1 MGHDK, CDR2 SYGVNS. The CDR3 contains 13 residues. V was clipped by 7 bases and J by 6 bases, with 12 bases between them. In DNA, the CDR3 is TGTGCCAGCACCGGACAAGTAGATGAAAAACTGTTTTTT. Translated: CASTGQVDEKLFF.

The chain is built from TRBV6-5 and TRBJ2-5; D ambiguous. The germline V gene encodes CDR1 MNHEY and CDR2 SVGAGI. V was trimmed by 3 bases and J by 4 bases, leaving 9 bases between them. This CDR3 spans 13 amino acids. This chain's CDR3 is CASSYQERETQYF. The CDR3 nucleotides are TGTGCCAGCAGTTATCAGGAAAGAGAGACCCAGTACTTC.

The chain uses TRBV5-1 and TRBJ2-7, with D tentatively TRBD1 (6 bases). Germline CDR1 and CDR2: SGHRS and YFSETQ. V lost 5 bases to trimming and J lost 4 bases, with 19 bases between them. This CDR3 has 15 amino acids. The CDR3 sequence: CASSVPNRTDYEQYF. In nucleotides, the CDR3 is TGCGCCAGCAGTGTGCCAAACCGGACAGATTACGAGCAGTACTTC.

This chain joins TRBV7-9 and TRBJ2-3; tentative D call: TRBD2 (5 bases). CDR3 length equals 17 residues. Germline V lookup: CDR1 SEHNR, CDR2 FQNEAQ (reference sequence). V was shortened by 5 bases and J by 2 bases, with 20 bases between the two germline ends. The CDR3 bases are TGTGCCAGCAGCCCCTCGGGGATTACTCCCTTCACAGATACGCAGTATTTT. Its translation is CASSPSGITPFTDTQYF.

The chain links TRBV7-2 to TRBJ2-7; TRBD2 agrees at 10 bases. The V and J ends lost 5 bases and 0 bases, in that order; junction bases with no gene match: 7. Germline assignment: CDR1 SGHTA and CDR2 FQGNSA. This CDR3 is 16 amino acids long. In nucleotides, the CDR3 is TGTGCCAGCAGCCCCCAACTAGCGGGGCCCTCCTACGAGCAGTACTTC. The encoded protein is CASSPQLAGPSYEQYF.

In this sample, this clone turned up once. The V call is TRBV16, the J call TRBJ2-7, with D perhaps matching TRBD1 (5 bases). CDR1 KGHSY and CDR2 FQNENV come from the germline V gene. V lost 0 bases, J lost 9 bases, and 12 bases lay in between. The CDR3 runs to 13 residues. The CDR3 region has the DNA TGTGCCAGCAGCCAATCGGACACCGTGGCGCAGTACTTC. It is translated as CASSQSDTVAQYF.

Only one count was recorded for this clone. The chain has TRBV5-4 and TRBJ2-5; the D is unclear. The CDR3 loop spans 14 amino acids. V was pared by 0 bases and J by 4 bases, with 10 bases between. CDR1 and CDR2 (germline): SGHNT, YYREEE (reference sequence). The CDR3 is CASSLVPAGETQYF. For the CDR3, the DNA is TGTGCCAGCAGCTTGGTACCTGCCGGAGAGACCCAGTACTTC.

The chain uses TRBV28 and TRBJ2-3; 8 bases match TRBD2. The CDR3 extends over 15 amino acids. V trimming: 5 bases; J trimming: 8 bases; junction bases outside the gene matches: 12. Germline V gene data show CDR1 as MDHEN and CDR2 as SYDVKM. CDR3 in amino acids: CASSVERGTLRTQYF. CDR3 DNA sequence: TGTGCCAGCAGTGTCGAGCGGGGGACCTTGCGTACGCAGTATTTT.

The genes are TRBV23-1 and TRBJ1-2; no reliable D call. TRBV23-1 is flagged as an ORF with uncertain function. The length of the CDR3 is 15 residues. With 0 bases removed from V and 9 bases from J, the gap between germline ends came to 17 bases. The CDR3 loop is CASSQSFPEQASYTF. As DNA, the CDR3 is TGCGCCAGCAGTCAATCGTTCCCTGAGCAGGCAAGCTACACCTTC.

This chain joins TRBV7-2 and TRBJ1-2; 7 bases line up with TRBD1. CDR3 size: 16 residues. Germline CDR1 is SGHTA and CDR2 is FQGNSA. The trim removed 1 base at V and 8 bases at J, leaving 13 bases unmatched. The CDR3 here is CASSLGGRGGAFGYTF. The CDR3 coding sequence is TGTGCCAGCAGCTTAGGGGGGCGAGGGGGCGCCTTCGGCTACACCTTC.

CDR3 in DNA: TGTGCCAGCAGCCCAACCGGAGAGACCCAGTACTTC. Translated: CASSPTGETQYF. The chain combines TRBV2 with TRBJ2-5; no reliable D call. Per the germline V gene, CDR1 is SNHLY and CDR2 is FYNNEI. V gave up 6 bases and J gave up 4 bases, with 9 bases separating them. CDR3 length: 12 amino acids.

This clone was picked up a small number of times. V and J are TRBV28 and TRBJ1-2; tentatively, D is TRBD1 (5 bases). CDR1 and CDR2 (germline): MDHEN, SYDVKM. Trimming cost V 3 bases and J 8 bases, with 13 bases left between them. The CDR3 sequence is 13 residues long. The CDR3 is CASSFLHGGGYTF. The CDR3 DNA is TGTGCCAGCAGTTTCCTTCACGGGGGGGGCTACACCTTC.

This clone was counted a few times. This rearrangement joins TRBV27 to TRBJ2-1; D is perhaps TRBD2 (7 bases). Germline values: CDR1 MNHEY, CDR2 SMNVEV (reference sequence). V shed 2 bases and J shed 5 bases, with 16 bases lying between them. The CDR3 has 16 amino acids. CDR3 in amino acids: CASSLPGGGRNNEQFF. CDR3 coding DNA: TGTGCCAGCAGTTTACCCGGCGGGGGCAGGAACAATGAGCAGTTCTTC.

The J gene is TRBJ1-1, the V gene TRBV10-3; 7 nucleotides match TRBD1. The J segment lost 7 bases and the V segment lost 0 bases, leaving 8 bases of the junction unmatched. The CDR3 sequence is 15 residues long. Germline CDR1 is ENHRY and CDR2 is SYGVKD. The CDR3 DNA reads as TGTGCCATCAGTGAGTCGAAGGGACAGTCAGTTGAAGCTTTCTTT. This codes for CAISESKGQSVEAFF.

The chain is built from TRBV5-1 and TRBJ2-3; 9 bases fit TRBD2. CDR3 length equals 17 residues. Trimming at V came to 4 bases and at J to 2 bases, leaving 11 bases not matched to a gene. Germline V gene data show CDR1 as SGHRS and CDR2 as YFSETQ. CDR3 amino acids: CASSPDDSGRPTDTQYF. The CDR3 DNA reads as TGCGCCAGCAGCCCGGACGATAGCGGGAGACCCACAGATACGCAGTATTTT.

The chain links TRBV7-9 to TRBJ2-3; TRBD2 aligns across 14 bases. CDR1 and CDR2 from the germline V gene are SEHNR and FQNEAQ (reference sequence). V trimming: 4 bases; J trimming: 4 bases; junction bases outside the gene matches: 10. The CDR3 has 18 residues. CDR3 DNA sequence: TGTGCCAGCAGCTCCGATCGGACTAGCGGGGGGTTTTCAGATACGCAGTATTTT. Protein product: CASSSDRTSGGFSDTQYF.

The chain recombines TRBV5-6 with TRBJ2-2, with D maybe TRBD1 (5 bases). This CDR3 spans 13 amino acids. Trimming shortened V by 0 bases and J by 6 bases, and 6 bases separated the two germline ends. Germline CDR1 is SGHDT and CDR2 is YYEEEE. CDR3 amino acids: CASSLVGAGELFF. DNA of the CDR3: TGTGCCAGCAGCTTGGTAGGGGCCGGGGAGCTGTTTTTT.

The chain is built from TRBV4-2 and TRBJ1-1, with a possible D match to TRBD1 (5 bases). V was shortened by 0 bases and J by 3 bases, with 14 bases between the two germline ends. The germline CDR1 and CDR2 sequences are LGHNA and YNFKEQ. This CDR3 spans 16 amino acids. DNA of the CDR3: TGTGCCAGCAGCCAAGATTTTGACGGCAGGGACACTGAAGCTTTCTTT. Translating gives CASSQDFDGRDTEAFF.

The chain recombines TRBV2 with TRBJ2-5, with 7 nucleotides matching TRBD1. The trim removed 4 bases at V and 2 bases at J, leaving 10 bases unmatched. This CDR3 is built from 16 residues. CDR1 and CDR2 from the germline V gene are SNHLY and FYNNEI. The CDR3 spells CASSVLRAGGQETQYF. The CDR3 region has the DNA TGTGCCAGCAGTGTACTAAGGGCAGGGGGACAAGAGACCCAGTACTTC.

The chain is built from TRBV5-6 and TRBJ1-4, with a tentative D call TRBD1 (5 bases). The CDR3 totals 17 residues. V was cut by 4 bases and J by 6 bases, with 22 bases left in between. In germline, CDR1 is SGHDT, CDR2 YYEEEE. The CDR3 here is CASSGEEGRVWDEKLFF. CDR3 in DNA: TGTGCCAGCAGCGGAGAGGAGGGGCGGGTTTGGGATGAAAAACTGTTTTTT.

V is TRBV4-1 and J is TRBJ1-4; no clear D. There are 16 residues in the CDR3. V lost 1 base, J lost 0 bases, and 9 bases lay in between. Germline values: CDR1 MGHRA, CDR2 YSYEKL. This CDR3 reads CASSQVFPSTNEKLFF. CDR3 DNA: TGCGCCAGCAGCCAAGTGTTTCCCTCAACTAATGAAAAACTGTTTTTT.

The CDR3 reads CASSLTGDTDTQYF. CDR3 in DNA: TGTGCCAGCAGCTTGACAGGGGACACAGATACGCAGTATTTT. J is TRBJ2-3 and V is TRBV7-6; 8 bases line up with TRBD1. With 3 bases clipped from V and 2 bases from J, the junction kept 1 base outside the gene matches. The CDR3 consists of 14 residues. Germline V CDR1 and CDR2: SGHVS, FNYEAQ.